This T cell receptor beta chain was sequenced for a study of blood T cell repertoires in COVID-19. Study-wide context: Sites across the United States, Italy and Spain contributed samples from acute and convalescent COVID-19. PBMCs, B-cell-depleted T cells, or T cells provided the cDNA or gDNA that made up the material.

Original processing methods: The authors estimated nucleated cell counts from reference gene primer amplification. Profiled with immunoSEQ multiplex PCR; TCRdb holds only in-frame clones, not every one. V, J and clone size are taken as reported in that table, and D and trimming were inferred from the DNA itself. Of approximately 140,000 clones listed, over 80% are singletons. The length of the CDR3 is 17 residues. J lost 4 bases, V lost 1 base, and 10 bases had no gene match. Germline assignment: CDR1 SNHLY and CDR2 FYNNEI. While infection was still active, Seattle patients were enrolled and then followed longitudinally.

The TCR originated in a man between 25 and 39 years old with COVID-19, enrolled during active disease. The chain combines TRBV2 with TRBJ1-2, with 9 bases that match TRBD1. Sequencing input: peripheral blood. The CDR3 nucleotides read TGTGCCAGCAGTGAAGTCGGGACAGGGATTAGTGCCTATGGCTACACCTTC. Translation gives CASSEVGTGISAYGYTF.